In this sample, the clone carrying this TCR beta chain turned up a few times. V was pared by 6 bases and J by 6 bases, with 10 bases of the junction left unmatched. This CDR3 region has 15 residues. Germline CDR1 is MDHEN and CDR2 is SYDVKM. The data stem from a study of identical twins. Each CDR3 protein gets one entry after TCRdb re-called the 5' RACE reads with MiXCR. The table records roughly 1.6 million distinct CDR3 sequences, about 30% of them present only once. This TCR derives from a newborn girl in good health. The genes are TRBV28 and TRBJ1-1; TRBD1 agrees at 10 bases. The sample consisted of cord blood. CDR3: CASRPGDRGRSEAFF. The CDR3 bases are TGTGCCAGCAGACCTGGGGACAGGGGTCGATCTGAAGCTTTCTTT.